A single T cell receptor beta chain is shown here with its context. Its antigen is unknown. Data came from immunoSEQ multiplex PCR; TCRdb stores just in-frame clones and leaves some out. The sample lists 130,000 or so clones; approximately 85% were seen once. The sample is drawn from a study of T cell responses to AZD1222 COVID-19 vaccine. Study-wide context: It was second doses at about 4 or about 12 weeks that were pooled. Points from the study as a whole: Two AZD1222 administrations were followed by greater Spike-specific TCR breadth and depth. White British ancestry dominated among donors, who included more females, and clonal diversity was possibly underestimated. Repertoire sampling occurred only after the peak T cell response.

Trimming pared 5 bases from V and 5 bases from J, leaving 15 bases between. This CDR3 contains 14 residues. From germline, CDR1 is SGHNT and CDR2 YENEEA. The source is an adult in good health. This chain links TRBV11-3 with TRBJ2-5; D may be TRBD2 (5 bases). The sequenced sample was peripheral blood, obtained on day 0 of AZD1222 vaccination. The CDR3 region has the DNA TGTGCCAGCAGCACTAGACTCTCAGTGGAGACCCAGTACTTC. Amino acid sequence: CASSTRLSVETQYF.